This entry features one TCR beta chain sequence. Its antigen is not known. Sequencing used cDNA as its template, made by extracting RNA and reverse transcribing it. Libraries were prepared by immunoSEQ multiplex PCR; TCRdb keeps only in-frame clonotypes and omits some of them. The sample includes about 200,000 clones, roughly 60% seen only once; the top ten take 5.5% to 6%. Treatment indicated: oral pan-JAK inhibitor, 5-10 mg twice daily. Germline V gives CDR1 MGHRA, CDR2 YSYEKL. The CDR3 runs to 14 residues. Between the trimmed V and J ends, which lost 0 bases and 5 bases, there was a span of 10 bases. This sample stems from a study of CD8+ T cells in alopecia areata. The study, taken as a whole, reports: Tofacitinib significantly reduced both scalp clonality and expanded CD8+ clones among the top 100. While tofacitinib was given, many expanded lesional clones persisted in scalp and blood.

This rearrangement joins TRBV4-1 to TRBJ1-1, with D hard to call. This sample comprised CD4+ T cells sorted from blood, obtained at week 24, from a patient treated with tofacitinib. The source of this sequence is a human donor with alopecia areata. The DNA for the CDR3 is TGCGCCAGCAGCCAAGAGGTCCGAGGTACTGAAGCTTTCTTT. As protein: CASSQEVRGTEAFF.